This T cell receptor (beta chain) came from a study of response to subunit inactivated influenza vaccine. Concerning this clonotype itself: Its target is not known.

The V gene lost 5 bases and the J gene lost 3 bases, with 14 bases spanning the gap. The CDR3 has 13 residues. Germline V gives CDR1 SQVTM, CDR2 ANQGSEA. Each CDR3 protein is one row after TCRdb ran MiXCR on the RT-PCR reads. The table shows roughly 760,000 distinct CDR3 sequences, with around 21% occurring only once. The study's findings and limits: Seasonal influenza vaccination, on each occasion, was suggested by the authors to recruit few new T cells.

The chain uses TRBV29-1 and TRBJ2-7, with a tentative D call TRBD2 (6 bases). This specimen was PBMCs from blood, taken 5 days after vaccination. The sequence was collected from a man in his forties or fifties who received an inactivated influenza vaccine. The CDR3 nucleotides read TGCAGCGTTAGGGGAGGAATTTTCTACGAGCAGTACTTC. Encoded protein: CSVRGGIFYEQYF.